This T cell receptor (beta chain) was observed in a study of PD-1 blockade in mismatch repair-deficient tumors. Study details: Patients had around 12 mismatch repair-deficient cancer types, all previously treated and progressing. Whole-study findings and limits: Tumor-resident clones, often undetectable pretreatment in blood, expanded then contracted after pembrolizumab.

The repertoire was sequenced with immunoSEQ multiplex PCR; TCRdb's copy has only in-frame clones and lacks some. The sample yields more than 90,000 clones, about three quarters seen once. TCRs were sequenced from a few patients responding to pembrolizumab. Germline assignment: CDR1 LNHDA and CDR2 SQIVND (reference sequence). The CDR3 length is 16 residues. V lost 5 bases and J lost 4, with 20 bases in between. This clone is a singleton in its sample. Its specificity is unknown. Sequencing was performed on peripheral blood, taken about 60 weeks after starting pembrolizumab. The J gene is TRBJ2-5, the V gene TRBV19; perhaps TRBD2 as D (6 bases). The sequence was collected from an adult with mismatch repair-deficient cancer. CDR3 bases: TGTGCCAGTAGTCTACGTACCGGGAGTTCAGGAGAGACCCAGTACTTC. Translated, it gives CASSLRTGSSGETQYF.